This TCR beta chain was identified in a study of blood T cell repertoires in COVID-19. Study-level background: The United States, Italy and Spain were the sources of the acute and convalescent COVID-19 samples.

Germline assignment: CDR1 MGHRA and CDR2 YSYEKL. J lost 0 bases, V lost 4 bases, and 6 bases had no gene match. There are 17 residues in the CDR3. In the source study's methods: For nucleated cells, counts were estimated from reference gene primer amplification. This table comes from immunoSEQ multiplex PCR, and its TCRdb copy is limited to in-frame clones, with some not included. D and trimming were read from the DNA, whereas the V and J calls and clone size are those reported in that table. The sample lists 200,000 to 250,000 clones; approximately 83% were seen once. The source is a woman in her fifties or sixties who had been exposed to COVID-19. Material for sequencing was PBMCs or T cells enriched from blood (not recorded which). This chain joins TRBV4-1 and TRBJ1-6; TRBD1 aligns across 7 bases. In nucleotides, the CDR3 is TGCGCCAGCAGCCCGGGACAGACTAGCTCCTATAATTCACCCCTCCACTTT. Its translation is CASSPGQTSSYNSPLHF.